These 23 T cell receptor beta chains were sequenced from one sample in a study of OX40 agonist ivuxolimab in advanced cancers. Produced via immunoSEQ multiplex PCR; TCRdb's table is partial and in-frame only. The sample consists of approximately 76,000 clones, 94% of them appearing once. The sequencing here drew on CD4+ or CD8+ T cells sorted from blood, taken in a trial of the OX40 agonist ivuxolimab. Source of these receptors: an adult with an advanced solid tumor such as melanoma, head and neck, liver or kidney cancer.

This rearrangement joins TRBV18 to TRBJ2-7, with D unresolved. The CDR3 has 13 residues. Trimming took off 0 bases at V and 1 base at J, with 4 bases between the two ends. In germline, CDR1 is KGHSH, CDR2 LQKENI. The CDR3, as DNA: TGTGCCAGCTCACCACCAGAATCCTACGAGCAGTACTTC. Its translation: CASSPPESYEQYF.

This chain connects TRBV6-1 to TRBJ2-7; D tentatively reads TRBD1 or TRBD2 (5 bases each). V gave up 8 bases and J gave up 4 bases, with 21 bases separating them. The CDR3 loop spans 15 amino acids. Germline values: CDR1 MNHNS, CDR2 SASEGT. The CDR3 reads CASERGSGLSYEQYF. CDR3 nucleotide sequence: TGTGCCAGCGAGAGGGGTTCAGGGTTATCTTACGAGCAGTACTTC.

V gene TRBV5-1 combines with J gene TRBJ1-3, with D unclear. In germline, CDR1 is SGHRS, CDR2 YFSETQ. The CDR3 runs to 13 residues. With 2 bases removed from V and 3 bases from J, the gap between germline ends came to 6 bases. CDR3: CASSLDGGNTIYF. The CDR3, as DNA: TGCGCCAGCAGCTTAGACGGTGGAAACACCATATATTTT.

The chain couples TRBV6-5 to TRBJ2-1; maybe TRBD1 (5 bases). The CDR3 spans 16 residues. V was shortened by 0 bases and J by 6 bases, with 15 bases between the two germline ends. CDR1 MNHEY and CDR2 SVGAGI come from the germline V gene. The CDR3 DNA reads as TGTGCCAGCAGTTACTCGAGCTCGCTGGGGCCCAATGAGCAGTTCTTC. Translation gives CASSYSSSLGPNEQFF.

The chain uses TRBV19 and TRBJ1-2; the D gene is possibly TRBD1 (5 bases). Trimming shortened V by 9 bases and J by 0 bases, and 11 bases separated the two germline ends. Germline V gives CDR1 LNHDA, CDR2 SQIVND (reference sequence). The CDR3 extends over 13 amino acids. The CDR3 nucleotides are TGTGCCAGCTGGGACGGGTCTAACTATGGCTACACCTTC. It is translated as CASWDGSNYGYTF.

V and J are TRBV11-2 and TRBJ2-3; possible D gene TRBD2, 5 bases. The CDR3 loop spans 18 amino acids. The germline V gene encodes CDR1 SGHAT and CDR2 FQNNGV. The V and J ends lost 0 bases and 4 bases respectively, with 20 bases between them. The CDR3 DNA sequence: TGTGCCAGCAGCTTAGATGTGATTGATGCTAGCTTTGCAGATACGCAGTATTTT. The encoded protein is CASSLDVIDASFADTQYF. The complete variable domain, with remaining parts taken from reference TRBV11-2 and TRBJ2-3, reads EAGVAQSPRYKIIEKRQSVAFWCNPISGHATLYWYQQILGQGPKLLIQFQNNGVVDDSQLPKDRFSAERLKGVDSTLKIQPAKLEDSAVYLCASSLDVIDASFADTQYFGPGTRLTVL.

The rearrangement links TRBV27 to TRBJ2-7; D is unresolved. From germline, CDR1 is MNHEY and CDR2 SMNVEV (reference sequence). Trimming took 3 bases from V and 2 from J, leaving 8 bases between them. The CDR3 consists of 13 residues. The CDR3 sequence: CASSFNRAYEQYF. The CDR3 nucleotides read TGTGCCAGCAGTTTTAACAGAGCCTACGAGCAGTACTTC.

The CDR3 DNA is TGCGCCAGCAGCTTGGATAGCCCTCCGGGGGAGACCCAGTACTTC. Its protein product is CASSLDSPPGETQYF. The V gene is TRBV5-1, the J gene TRBJ2-5; perhaps TRBD2 as D (5 bases). Between the trimmed V and J ends, which lost 0 bases and 5 bases, there was a span of 14 bases. The CDR3 sequence is 15 residues long. Germline CDR1 and CDR2: SGHRS and YFSETQ.

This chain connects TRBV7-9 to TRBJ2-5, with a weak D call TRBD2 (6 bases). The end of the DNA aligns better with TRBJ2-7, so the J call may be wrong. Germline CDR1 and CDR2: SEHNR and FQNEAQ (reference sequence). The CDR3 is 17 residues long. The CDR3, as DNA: TGTGCCAGCAGCAAACCACTAGGGACTGTTAGCTCCTACGAGCAGTACTTC. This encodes CASSKPLGTVSSYEQYF.

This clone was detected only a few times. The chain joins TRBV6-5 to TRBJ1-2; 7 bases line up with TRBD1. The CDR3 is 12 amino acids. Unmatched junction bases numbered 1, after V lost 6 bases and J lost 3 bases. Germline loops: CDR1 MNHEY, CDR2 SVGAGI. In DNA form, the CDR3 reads TGTGCCAGCAGGGGACAGTACTATGGCTACACCTTC. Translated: CASRGQYYGYTF.

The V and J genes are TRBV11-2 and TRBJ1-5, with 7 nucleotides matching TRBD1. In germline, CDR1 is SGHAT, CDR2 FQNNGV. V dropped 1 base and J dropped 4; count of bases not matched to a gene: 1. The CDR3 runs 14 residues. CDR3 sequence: CASSLGQGNQPQHF. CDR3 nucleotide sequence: TGTGCCAGCAGCTTAGGACAGGGAAATCAGCCCCAGCATTTT.

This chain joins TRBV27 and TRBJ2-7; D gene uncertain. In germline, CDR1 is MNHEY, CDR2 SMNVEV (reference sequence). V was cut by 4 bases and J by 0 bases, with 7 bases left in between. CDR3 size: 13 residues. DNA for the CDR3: TGTGCCAGCAGTTCCGGGTTCTCCTACGAGCAGTACTTC. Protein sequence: CASSSGFSYEQYF.

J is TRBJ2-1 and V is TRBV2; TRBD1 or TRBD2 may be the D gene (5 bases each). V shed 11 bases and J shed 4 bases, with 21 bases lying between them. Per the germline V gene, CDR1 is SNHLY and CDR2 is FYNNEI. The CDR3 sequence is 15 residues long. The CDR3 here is CAAPSGTNKYNEQFF. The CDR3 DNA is TGTGCCGCACCATCCGGGACCAATAAGTACAATGAGCAGTTCTTC.

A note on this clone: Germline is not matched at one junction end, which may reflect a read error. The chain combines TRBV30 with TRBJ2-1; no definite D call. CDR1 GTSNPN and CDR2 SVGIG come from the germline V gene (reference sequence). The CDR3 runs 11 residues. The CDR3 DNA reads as TGTGCCTGGAGTGTACCCAGTCCCCTCGTCTTC. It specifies CAWSVPSPLVF.

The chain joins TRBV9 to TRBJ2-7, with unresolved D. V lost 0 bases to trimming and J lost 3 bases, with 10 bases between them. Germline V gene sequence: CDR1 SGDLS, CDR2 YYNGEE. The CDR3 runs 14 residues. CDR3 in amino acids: CASSVGTAIYEQYF. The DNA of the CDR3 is TGTGCCAGCAGCGTAGGGACGGCAATCTACGAGCAGTACTTC.

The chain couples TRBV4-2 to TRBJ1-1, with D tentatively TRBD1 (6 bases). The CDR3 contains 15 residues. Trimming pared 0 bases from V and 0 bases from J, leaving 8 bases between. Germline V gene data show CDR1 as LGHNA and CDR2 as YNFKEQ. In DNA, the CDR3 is TGTGCCAGCAGCCAAGAAGGGGGAATGAACACTGAAGCTTTCTTT. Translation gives CASSQEGGMNTEAFF.

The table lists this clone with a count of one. CDR3 nucleotide sequence: TGTGCCAGCAAGGTAGCGGGAGGGTTGGAGACCCAGTACTTC. Its translation is CASKVAGGLETQYF. V and J are TRBV27 and TRBJ2-5; TRBD2 aligns across 11 bases. With 7 bases clipped from V and 5 bases from J, the junction kept 6 bases outside the gene matches. Per the germline V gene, CDR1 is MNHEY and CDR2 is SMNVEV (reference sequence). The CDR3 is 14 residues long.

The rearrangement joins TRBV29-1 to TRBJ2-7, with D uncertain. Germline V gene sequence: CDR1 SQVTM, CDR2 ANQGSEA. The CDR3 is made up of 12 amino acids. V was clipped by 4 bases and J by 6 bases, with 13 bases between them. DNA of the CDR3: TGCAGCGTTGTGCACCTCGGGCCCGAGCAGTACTTC. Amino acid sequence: CSVVHLGPEQYF.

The CDR3 DNA reads TGTGCCAGCAGTTACGGTGGCTCTGGGGCCAACGTCCTGACTTTC. It encodes CASSYGGSGANVLTF. The rearrangement joins TRBV6-5 to TRBJ2-6; D not resolved. With 2 bases removed from V and 0 bases from J, the gap between germline ends came to 5 bases. The CDR3 loop spans 15 amino acids. Per the germline V gene, CDR1 is MNHEY and CDR2 is SVGAGI.

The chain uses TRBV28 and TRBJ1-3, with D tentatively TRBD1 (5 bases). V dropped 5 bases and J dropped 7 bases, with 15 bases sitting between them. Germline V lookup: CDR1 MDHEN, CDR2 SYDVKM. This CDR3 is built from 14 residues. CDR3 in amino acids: CASSRHRSSNTIYF. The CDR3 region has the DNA TGTGCCAGCAGTCGCCACAGGTCGTCCAACACCATATATTTT.

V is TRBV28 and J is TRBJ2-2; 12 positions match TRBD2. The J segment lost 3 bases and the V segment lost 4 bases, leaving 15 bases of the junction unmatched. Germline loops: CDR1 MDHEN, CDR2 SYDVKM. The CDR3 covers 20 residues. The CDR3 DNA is TGTGCCAGCAGTTCGAGCCGACTAGCGGGAGTTTGGGGCTACACCGGGGAGCTGTTTTTT. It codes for CASSSSRLAGVWGYTGELFF.

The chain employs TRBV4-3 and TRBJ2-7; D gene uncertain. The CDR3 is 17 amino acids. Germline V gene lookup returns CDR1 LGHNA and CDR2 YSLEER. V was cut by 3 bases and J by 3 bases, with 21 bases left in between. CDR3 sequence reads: CASSHGFDRAVGYEQYF. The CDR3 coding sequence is TGCGCCAGCAGCCATGGATTCGACCGGGCGGTTGGCTACGAGCAGTACTTC.

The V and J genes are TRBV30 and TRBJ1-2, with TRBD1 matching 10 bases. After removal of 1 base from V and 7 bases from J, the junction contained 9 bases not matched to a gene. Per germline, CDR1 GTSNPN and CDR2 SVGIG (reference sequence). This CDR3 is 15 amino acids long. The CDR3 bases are TGTGCCTGGAGTGCCCCGCCGGGACAGGGGATTGGCTACACCTTC. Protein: CAWSAPPGQGIGYTF.